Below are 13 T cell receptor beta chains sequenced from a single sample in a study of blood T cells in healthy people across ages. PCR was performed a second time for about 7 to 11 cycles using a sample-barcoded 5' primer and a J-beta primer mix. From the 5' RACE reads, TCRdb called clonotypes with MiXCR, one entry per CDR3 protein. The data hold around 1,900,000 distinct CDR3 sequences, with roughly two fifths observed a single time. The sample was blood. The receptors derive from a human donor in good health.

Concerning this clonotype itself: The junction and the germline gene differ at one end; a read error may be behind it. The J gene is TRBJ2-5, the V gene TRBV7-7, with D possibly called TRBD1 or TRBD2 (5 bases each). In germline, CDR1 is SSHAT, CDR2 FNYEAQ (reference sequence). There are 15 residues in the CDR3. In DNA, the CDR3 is TGTGCTAGCAGCAAAAGAGGGGCGGATCAAGGGACCCAGTACTTC. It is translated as CASSKRGADQGTQYF.

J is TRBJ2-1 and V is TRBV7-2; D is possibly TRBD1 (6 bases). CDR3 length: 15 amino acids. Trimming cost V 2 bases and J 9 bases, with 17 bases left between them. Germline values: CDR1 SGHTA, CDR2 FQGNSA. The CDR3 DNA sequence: TGTGCCAGCAGCTTAAGGGGGTGGAAGGGCAGTGAGCAGTTCTTC. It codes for CASSLRGWKGSEQFF.

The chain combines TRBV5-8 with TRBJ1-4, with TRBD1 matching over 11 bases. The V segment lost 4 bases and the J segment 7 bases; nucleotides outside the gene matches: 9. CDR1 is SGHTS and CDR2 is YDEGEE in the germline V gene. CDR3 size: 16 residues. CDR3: CASSPNWDRGGEKLFF. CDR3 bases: TGTGCCAGCAGCCCCAACTGGGACAGGGGGGGTGAAAAACTGTTTTTT.

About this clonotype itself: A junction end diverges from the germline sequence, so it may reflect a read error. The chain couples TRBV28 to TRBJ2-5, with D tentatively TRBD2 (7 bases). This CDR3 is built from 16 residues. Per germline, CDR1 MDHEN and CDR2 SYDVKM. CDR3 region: CTSSFVGGAREETQYF. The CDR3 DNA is TGTACCAGCAGTTTTGTAGGGGGGGCTCGGGAAGAGACCCAGTACTTC. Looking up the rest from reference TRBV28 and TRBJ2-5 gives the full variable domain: DVKVTQSSRYLVKRTGEKVFLECVQDMDHENMFWYRQDPGLGLRLIYFSYDVKMKEKGDIPEGYSVSREKKERFSLILESASTNQTSMYLCTSSFVGGAREETQYFGPGTRLLVL.

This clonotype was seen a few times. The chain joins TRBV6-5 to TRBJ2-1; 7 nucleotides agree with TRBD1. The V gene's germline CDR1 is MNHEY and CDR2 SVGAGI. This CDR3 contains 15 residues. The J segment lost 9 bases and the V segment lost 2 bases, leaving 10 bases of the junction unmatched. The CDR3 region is CASSYLLDRDGEQFF. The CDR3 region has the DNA TGTGCCAGCAGTTACCTCCTCGACAGGGACGGTGAGCAGTTCTTC.

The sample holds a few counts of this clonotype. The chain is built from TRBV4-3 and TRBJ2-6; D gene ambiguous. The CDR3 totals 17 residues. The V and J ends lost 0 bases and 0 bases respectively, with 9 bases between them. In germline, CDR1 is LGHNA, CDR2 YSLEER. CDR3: CASSQEPQSSGANVLTF. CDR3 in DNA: TGCGCCAGCAGCCAAGAGCCCCAAAGCTCTGGGGCCAACGTCCTGACTTTC.

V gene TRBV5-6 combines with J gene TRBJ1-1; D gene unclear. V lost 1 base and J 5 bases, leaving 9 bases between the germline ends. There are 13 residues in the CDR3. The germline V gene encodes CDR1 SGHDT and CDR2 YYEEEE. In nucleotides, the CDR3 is TGTGCCAGCAGCTTGCCCCCCCGGACTGAAGCTTTCTTT. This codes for CASSLPPRTEAFF.

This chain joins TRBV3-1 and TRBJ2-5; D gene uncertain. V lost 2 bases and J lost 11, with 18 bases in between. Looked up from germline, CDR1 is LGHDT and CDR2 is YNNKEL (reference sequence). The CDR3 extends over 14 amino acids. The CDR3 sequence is CASSQRTVNNEQYF. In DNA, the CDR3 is TGTGCCAGCAGCCAAAGGACGGTGAACAATGAGCAGTACTTC.

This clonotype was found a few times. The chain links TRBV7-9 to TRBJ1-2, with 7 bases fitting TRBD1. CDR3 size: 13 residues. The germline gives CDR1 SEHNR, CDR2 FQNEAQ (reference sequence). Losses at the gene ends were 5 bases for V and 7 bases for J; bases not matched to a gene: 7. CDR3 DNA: TGTGCCAGCAGCAGAGAAACAGGGGTTGGCTACACCTTC. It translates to CASSRETGVGYTF.

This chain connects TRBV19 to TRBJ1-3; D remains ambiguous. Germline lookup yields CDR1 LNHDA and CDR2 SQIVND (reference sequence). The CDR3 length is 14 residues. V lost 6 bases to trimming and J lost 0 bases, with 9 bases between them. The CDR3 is CASRSGSSGNTIYF. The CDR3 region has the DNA TGTGCCAGTAGGTCCGGTAGCTCTGGAAACACCATATATTTT. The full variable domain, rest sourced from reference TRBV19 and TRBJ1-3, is DGGITQSPKYLFRKEGQNVTLSCEQNLNHDAMYWYRQDPGQGLRLIYYSQIVNDFQKGDIAEGYSVSREKKESFPLTVTSAQKNPTAFYLCASRSGSSGNTIYFGEGSWLTVV.

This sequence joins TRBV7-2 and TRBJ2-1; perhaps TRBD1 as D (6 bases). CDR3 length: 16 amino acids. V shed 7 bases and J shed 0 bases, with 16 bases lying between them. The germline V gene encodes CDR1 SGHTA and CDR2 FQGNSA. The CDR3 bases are TGTGCCAGCACCCTGGCAGGGGTAGGCTCCTACAATGAGCAGTTCTTC. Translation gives CASTLAGVGSYNEQFF.

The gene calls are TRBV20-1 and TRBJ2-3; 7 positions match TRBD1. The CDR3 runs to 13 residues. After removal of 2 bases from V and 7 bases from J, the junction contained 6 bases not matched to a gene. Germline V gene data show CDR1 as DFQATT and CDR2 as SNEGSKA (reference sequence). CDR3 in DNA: TGCAGTGCTAGATACAGGGGCGAAAATACGCAGTATTTT. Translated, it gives CSARYRGENTQYF.

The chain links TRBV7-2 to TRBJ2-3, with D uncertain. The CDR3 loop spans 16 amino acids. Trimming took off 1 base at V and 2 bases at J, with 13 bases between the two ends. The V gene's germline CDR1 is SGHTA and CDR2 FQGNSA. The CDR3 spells CASSLGSTVLTDTQYF. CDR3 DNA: TGTGCCAGCAGCTTAGGCAGTACGGTTCTCACAGATACGCAGTATTTT.